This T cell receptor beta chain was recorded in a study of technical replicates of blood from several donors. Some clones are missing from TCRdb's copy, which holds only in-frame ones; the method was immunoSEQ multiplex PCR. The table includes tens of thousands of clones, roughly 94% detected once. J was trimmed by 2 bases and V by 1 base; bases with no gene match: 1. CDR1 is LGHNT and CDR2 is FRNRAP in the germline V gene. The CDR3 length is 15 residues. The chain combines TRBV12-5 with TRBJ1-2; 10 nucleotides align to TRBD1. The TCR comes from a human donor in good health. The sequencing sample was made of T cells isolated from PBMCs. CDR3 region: CASGLGQGANYGYTF. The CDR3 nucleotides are TGTGCTAGTGGTTTGGGACAGGGGGCGAACTATGGCTACACCTTC.